The present entry profiles one T cell receptor beta chain with its context. Germline trimming cut 0 bases from V and 8 bases from J; bases unmatched to any gene: 1. Germline assignment: CDR1 MRHNA and CDR2 SNTAGT. The CDR3 contains 13 residues. This sample is drawn from a study of T cell changes during pregnancy in multiple sclerosis. Here immunoSEQ multiplex PCR was the method, and the copy in TCRdb shows in-frame clones only, minus some. The sample has around 99,000 clones; about 90% are singletons. The input for sequencing was peripheral blood, taken in the third trimester of pregnancy. The chain has TRBV6-4 and TRBJ1-2; 9 bases are a match to TRBD1. The sequence derives from a female donor in good health, enrolled as a control in a pregnancy study. The CDR3 here is CASSDSTGGGYTF. Here the CDR3 DNA reads TGTGCCAGCAGTGACTCAACAGGGGGCGGCTACACCTTC.